This is a list of T cell receptor beta chains from one sample in a study of cytomegalovirus exposure and HLA in healthy donors. Assay used: immunoSEQ multiplex PCR; TCRdb lists only in-frame clones, some missing. The table lists 140,000 or so clones, roughly 65% of them singletons. The specimen was PBMCs. The receptors come from a woman in her twenties or thirties in good health and CMV-seronegative. The CDR3 runs from the conserved cysteine through the conserved F or W.

v_gene: TRBV9; j_gene: TRBJ1-4; CDR3aa: CASSAWAGLATNEKLFF
v_gene: TRBV7-6; j_gene: TRBJ2-2; CDR3aa: CASSLGLAVNTGELFF
v_gene: TRBV19; j_gene: TRBJ2-1; CDR3aa: CASTWSGGLYNEQFF
v_gene: TRBV11-2; j_gene: TRBJ1-1; CDR3aa: CASSPRHSLGQAFF
v_gene: TRBV9; j_gene: TRBJ2-3; CDR3aa: CASSVDPGAHTDTQYF
v_gene: TRBV7-9; j_gene: TRBJ2-5; CDR3aa: CASSLPNSGETQYF
v_gene: TRBV18; j_gene: TRBJ1-1; CDR3aa: CASSGGTNTEAFF
v_gene: TRBV4-1; j_gene: TRBJ2-7; CDR3aa: CASSQGTEQGYEQYF
v_gene: TRBV7-2; j_gene: TRBJ2-2; CDR3aa: CASSLSGGGPTGELFF
v_gene: TRBV19; j_gene: TRBJ2-1; CDR3aa: CASRVPREVRDRNYNEQFF
v_gene: TRBV20-1; j_gene: TRBJ2-3; CDR3aa: CSYDTTDTQYF
v_gene: TRBV27; j_gene: TRBJ1-3; CDR3aa: CASSYTGVGNTIYF
v_gene: TRBV5-1; j_gene: TRBJ1-3; CDR3aa: CASSLGTGASSGNTIYF
v_gene: TRBV7-8; j_gene: TRBJ1-4; CDR3aa: CASSLDRAVEKLFF
v_gene: TRBV6-6; j_gene: TRBJ1-5; CDR3aa: CASSYSGAGEPQHF
v_gene: TRBV18; j_gene: TRBJ1-1; CDR3aa: CASSPGRDTEAFF
v_gene: TRBV28; j_gene: TRBJ2-7; CDR3aa: CASSFPTGVDYEQYF
v_gene: TRBV7-2; j_gene: TRBJ2-5; CDR3aa: CASSSQETQYF
v_gene: TRBV28; j_gene: TRBJ2-5; CDR3aa: CASSFPTDRTGSSAAQETQYF
v_gene: TRBV5-4; j_gene: TRBJ2-3; CDR3aa: CASSLGPGLVTDTQYF
v_gene: TRBV2; j_gene: TRBJ1-5; CDR3aa: CASSIDRGAGRNQPQHF
v_gene: TRBV2; j_gene: TRBJ2-7; CDR3aa: CASSETGLAGHEQYF
v_gene: TRBV5-1; j_gene: .; CDR3aa: CASSLRIGQGSGEQYF
v_gene: TRBV6-5; j_gene: TRBJ2-3; CDR3aa: CASSYSDRGDTQYF
v_gene: TRBV7-8; j_gene: TRBJ2-2; CDR3aa: CASSLASRESNGELFF
v_gene: TRBV11-2; j_gene: TRBJ2-5; CDR3aa: CASSLGDTGSLETQYF
v_gene: TRBV7-2; j_gene: TRBJ2-3; CDR3aa: CASSLGLISTDTQYF
v_gene: TRBV18; j_gene: TRBJ2-7; CDR3aa: CASSPSGSYEQYF
v_gene: TRBV27; j_gene: TRBJ1-1; CDR3aa: CASSAGTGIWNTEAFF
v_gene: TRBV10-3; j_gene: TRBJ2-6; CDR3aa: CAISDTGVGANVLTF
v_gene: TRBV30; j_gene: TRBJ1-2; CDR3aa: CAWSRSGWSYGYTF
v_gene: TRBV5-4; j_gene: TRBJ2-1; CDR3aa: CASSFILAGGPGEQFF
v_gene: TRBV6-6; j_gene: TRBJ2-1; CDR3aa: CASSQSADEQFF
v_gene: TRBV28; j_gene: TRBJ2-1; CDR3aa: CASSQFFNNEQFF
v_gene: TRBV5-6; j_gene: TRBJ1-2; CDR3aa: CASSLDRSSYGYTF
v_gene: TRBV7-3; j_gene: TRBJ1-2; CDR3aa: CASSLEGQGARGYTF
v_gene: TRBV15; j_gene: TRBJ1-1; CDR3aa: CATSRDPNSGAFF
v_gene: TRBV13; j_gene: TRBJ2-5; CDR3aa: CASSIGQGGETQYF
v_gene: TRBV27; j_gene: TRBJ1-4; CDR3aa: CASSGADSEKLFF
v_gene: TRBV6-4; j_gene: TRBJ2-1; CDR3aa: CASSASGMPGEQFF
v_gene: TRBV5-3; j_gene: TRBJ2-1; CDR3aa: CARSLLAGGLNEQFF
v_gene: TRBV6-1; j_gene: TRBJ2-1; CDR3aa: CASSEEDGGAVNEQFF
v_gene: TRBV27; j_gene: TRBJ1-5; CDR3aa: CASSVGQGMSNQPQHF
v_gene: TRBV11-3; j_gene: TRBJ2-1; CDR3aa: CASSLLLLAGSSYNEQFF
v_gene: TRBV28; j_gene: TRBJ2-3; CDR3aa: CASSQQLAGFTTDTQYF
v_gene: TRBV5-1; j_gene: TRBJ2-3; CDR3aa: CASSLPTSGGARTDTQYF
v_gene: TRBV6-5; j_gene: TRBJ1-6; CDR3aa: CASRPVQGSPLHF
v_gene: TRBV14; j_gene: TRBJ2-1; CDR3aa: CASSQVEFEQFF
v_gene: TRBV5-1; j_gene: TRBJ2-3; CDR3aa: CASSPHGQSSSTDTQYF
v_gene: TRBV29-1; j_gene: TRBJ2-5; CDR3aa: CSVQSRGLGETQYF
v_gene: TRBV9; j_gene: TRBJ2-7; CDR3aa: CASMSPFTSQREQDEQYF
v_gene: TRBV6-6; j_gene: TRBJ1-5; CDR3aa: CASTRDSYSNQPQHF
v_gene: TRBV6-4; j_gene: TRBJ2-1; CDR3aa: CASSDSSSGGDEQFF
v_gene: TRBV11-3; j_gene: TRBJ2-5; CDR3aa: CASSDGLAEETQYF
v_gene: TRBV28; j_gene: TRBJ2-6; CDR3aa: CASSFGTVSSGANVLTF
v_gene: TRBV28; j_gene: TRBJ1-2; CDR3aa: CASQETDRAYGYTF
v_gene: TRBV5-1; j_gene: TRBJ2-5; CDR3aa: CASSASGLEFEETQYF